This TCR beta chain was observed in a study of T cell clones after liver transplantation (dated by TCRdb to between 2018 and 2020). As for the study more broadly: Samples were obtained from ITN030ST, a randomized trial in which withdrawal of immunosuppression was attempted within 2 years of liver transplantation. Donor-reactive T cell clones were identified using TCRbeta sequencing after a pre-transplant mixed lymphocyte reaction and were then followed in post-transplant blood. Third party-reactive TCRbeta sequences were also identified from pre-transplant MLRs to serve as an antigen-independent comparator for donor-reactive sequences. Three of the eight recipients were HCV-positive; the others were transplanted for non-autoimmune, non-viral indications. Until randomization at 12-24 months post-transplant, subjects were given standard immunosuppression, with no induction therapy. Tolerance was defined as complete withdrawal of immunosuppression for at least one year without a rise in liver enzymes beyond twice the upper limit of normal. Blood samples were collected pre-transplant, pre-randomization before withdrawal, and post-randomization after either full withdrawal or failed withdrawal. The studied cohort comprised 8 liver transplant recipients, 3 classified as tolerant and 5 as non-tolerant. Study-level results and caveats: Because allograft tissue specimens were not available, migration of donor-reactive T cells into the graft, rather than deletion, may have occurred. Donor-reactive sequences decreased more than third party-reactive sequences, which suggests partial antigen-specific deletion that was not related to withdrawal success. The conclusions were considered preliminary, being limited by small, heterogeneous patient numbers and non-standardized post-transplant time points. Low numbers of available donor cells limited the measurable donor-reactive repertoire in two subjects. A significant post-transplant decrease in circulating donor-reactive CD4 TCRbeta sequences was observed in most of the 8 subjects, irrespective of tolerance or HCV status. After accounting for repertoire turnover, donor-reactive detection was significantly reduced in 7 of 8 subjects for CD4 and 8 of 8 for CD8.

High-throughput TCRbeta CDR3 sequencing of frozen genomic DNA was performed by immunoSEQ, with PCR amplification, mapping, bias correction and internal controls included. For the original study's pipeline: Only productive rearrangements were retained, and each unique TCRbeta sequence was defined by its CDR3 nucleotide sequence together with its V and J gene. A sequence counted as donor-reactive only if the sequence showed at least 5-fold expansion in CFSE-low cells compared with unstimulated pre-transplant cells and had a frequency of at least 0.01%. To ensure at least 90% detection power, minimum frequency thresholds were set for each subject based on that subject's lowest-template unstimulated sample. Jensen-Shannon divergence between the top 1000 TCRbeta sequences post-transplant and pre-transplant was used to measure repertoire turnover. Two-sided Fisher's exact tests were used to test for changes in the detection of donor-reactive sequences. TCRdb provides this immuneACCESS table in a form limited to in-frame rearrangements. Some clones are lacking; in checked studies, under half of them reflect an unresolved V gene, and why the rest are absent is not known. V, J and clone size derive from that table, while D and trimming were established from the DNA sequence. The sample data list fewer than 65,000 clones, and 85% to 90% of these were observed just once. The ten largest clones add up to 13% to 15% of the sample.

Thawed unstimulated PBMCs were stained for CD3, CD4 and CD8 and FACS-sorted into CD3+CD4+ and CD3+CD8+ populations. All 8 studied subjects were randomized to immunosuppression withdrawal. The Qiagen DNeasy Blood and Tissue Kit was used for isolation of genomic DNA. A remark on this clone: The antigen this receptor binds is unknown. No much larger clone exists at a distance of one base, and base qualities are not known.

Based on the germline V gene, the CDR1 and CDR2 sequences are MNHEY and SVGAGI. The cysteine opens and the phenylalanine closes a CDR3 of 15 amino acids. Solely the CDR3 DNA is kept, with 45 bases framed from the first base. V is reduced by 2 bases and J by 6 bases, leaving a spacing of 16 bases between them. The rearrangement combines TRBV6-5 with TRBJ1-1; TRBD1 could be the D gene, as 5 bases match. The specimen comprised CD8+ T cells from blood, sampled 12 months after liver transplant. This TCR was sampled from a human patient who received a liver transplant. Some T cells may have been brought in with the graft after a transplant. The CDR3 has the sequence CASSYALWGESEAFF. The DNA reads TGTGCCAGCAGTTACGCATTATGGGGGGAATCTGAAGCTTTCTTT.